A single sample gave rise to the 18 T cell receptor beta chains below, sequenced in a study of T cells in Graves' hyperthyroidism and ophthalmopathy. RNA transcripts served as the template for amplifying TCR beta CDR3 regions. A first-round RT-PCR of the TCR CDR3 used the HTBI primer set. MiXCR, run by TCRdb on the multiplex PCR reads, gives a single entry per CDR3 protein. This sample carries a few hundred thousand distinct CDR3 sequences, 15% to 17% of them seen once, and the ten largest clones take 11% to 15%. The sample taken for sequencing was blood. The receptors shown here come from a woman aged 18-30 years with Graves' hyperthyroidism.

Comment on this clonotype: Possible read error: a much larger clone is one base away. CDR3 residues: CASSRNYGREGTGELSF. The CDR3 bases are TGTGCCAGCAGTCGAAATTATGGCAGGGAAGGCACCGGGGAGCTGTCTTTT. The rearrangement links TRBV11-2 to TRBJ2-2; D possibly uses TRBD1 or TRBD2 (5 bases each). The germline V gene has CDR1 SGHAT and CDR2 FQNNGV. The CDR3 is made up of 17 amino acids.

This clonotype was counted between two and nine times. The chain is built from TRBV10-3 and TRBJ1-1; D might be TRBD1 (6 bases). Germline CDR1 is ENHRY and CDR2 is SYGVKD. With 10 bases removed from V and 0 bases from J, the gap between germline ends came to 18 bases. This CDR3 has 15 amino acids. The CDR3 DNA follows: TGTGCCACGGCGGACCGGGGGCCCCTGAACACTGAAGCTTTCTTT. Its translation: CATADRGPLNTEAFF.

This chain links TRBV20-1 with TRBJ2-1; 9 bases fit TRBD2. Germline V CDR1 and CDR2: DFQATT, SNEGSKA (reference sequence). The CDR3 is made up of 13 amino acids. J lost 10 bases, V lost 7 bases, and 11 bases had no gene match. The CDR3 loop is CSVGGRAGEEQFF. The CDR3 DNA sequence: TGCAGTGTAGGCGGGAGGGCGGGTGAGGAGCAGTTCTTC.

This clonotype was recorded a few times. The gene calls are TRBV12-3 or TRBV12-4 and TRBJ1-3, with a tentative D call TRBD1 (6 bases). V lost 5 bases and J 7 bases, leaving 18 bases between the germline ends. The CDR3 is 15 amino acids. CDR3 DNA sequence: TGTGCCAGCAGTCCCAACGGACAGCCGCAGAACACCATATATTTT. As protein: CASSPNGQPQNTIYF.

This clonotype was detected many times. As DNA, the CDR3 is TGTGCCAGCAGTCCTTCGGGGGCATTCGGGAACACTGAAGCTTTCTTT. Encoded protein: CASSPSGAFGNTEAFF. The chain has TRBV27 and TRBJ1-1; possible D gene TRBD1, 6 bases. Germline assignment: CDR1 MNHEY and CDR2 SMNVEV (reference sequence). Deletions cut 5 bases from V and 1 base from J, with 17 bases between. This CDR3 region has 16 residues.

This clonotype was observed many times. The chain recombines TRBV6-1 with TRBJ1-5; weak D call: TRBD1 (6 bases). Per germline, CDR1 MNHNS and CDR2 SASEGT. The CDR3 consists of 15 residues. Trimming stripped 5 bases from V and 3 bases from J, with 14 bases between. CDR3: CASSSIGQINQPQHF. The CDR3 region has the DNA TGTGCCAGCAGTTCCATAGGACAGATCAATCAGCCCCAGCATTTT.

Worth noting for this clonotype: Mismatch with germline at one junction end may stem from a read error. The CDR3 here is CSVRVLAGGTSTGTQYF. The CDR3 DNA follows: TGCAGCGTCCGGGTTCTAGCGGGGGGTACGAGCACAGGTACGCAGTATTTT. The V gene is TRBV29-1, the J gene TRBJ2-3, with 11 bases matching TRBD2. The CDR3 spans 17 residues. The V gene's germline CDR1 is SQVTM and CDR2 ANQGSEA.

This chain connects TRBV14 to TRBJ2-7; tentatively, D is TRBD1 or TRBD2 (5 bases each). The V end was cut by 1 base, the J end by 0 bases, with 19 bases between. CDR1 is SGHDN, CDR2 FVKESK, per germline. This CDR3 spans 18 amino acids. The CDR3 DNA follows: TGTGCCAGCAGCCAAGCCCATCTCCGGGGCCAGAGCTCCTACGAGCAGTACTTC. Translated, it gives CASSQAHLRGQSSYEQYF.

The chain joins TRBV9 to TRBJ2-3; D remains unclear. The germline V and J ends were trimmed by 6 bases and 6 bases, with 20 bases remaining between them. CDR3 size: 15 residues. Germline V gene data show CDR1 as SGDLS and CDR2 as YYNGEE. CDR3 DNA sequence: TGTGCCAGCAATAAAAGCCCGGCGGCACGGGATACGCAGTATTTT. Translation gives CASNKSPAARDTQYF.

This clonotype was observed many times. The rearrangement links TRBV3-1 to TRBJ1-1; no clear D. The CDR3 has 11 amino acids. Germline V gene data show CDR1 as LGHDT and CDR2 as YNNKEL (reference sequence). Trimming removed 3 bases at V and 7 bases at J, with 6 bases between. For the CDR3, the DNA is TGTGCCAGCAGCCACTGGAGTGAAGCTTTCTTT. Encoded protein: CASSHWSEAFF.

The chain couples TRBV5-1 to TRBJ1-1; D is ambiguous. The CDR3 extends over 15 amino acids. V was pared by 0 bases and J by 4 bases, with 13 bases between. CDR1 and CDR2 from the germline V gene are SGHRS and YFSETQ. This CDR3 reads CASSLVGLAGTEAFF. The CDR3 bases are TGCGCCAGCAGCTTGGTTGGGCTAGCGGGCACTGAAGCTTTCTTT.

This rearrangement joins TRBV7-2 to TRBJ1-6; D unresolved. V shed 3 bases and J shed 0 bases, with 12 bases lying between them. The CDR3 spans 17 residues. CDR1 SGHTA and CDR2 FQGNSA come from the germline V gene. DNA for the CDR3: TGTGCCAGCAGCTTTAGGGCCAGGAGCTCCTATAATTCACCCCTCCACTTT. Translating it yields CASSFRARSSYNSPLHF.

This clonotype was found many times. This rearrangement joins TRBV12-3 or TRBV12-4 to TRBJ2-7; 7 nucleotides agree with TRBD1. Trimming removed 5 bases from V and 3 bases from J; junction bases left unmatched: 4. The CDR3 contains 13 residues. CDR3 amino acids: CASSETGIYEQYF. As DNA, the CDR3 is TGTGCCAGCAGTGAGACAGGGATCTACGAGCAGTACTTC.

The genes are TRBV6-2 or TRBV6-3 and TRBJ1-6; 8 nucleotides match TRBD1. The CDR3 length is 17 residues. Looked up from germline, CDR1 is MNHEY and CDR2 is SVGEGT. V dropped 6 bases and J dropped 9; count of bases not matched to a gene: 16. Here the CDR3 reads CASRKGSGGVGSSPLHF. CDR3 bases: TGTGCCAGCAGGAAAGGGTCAGGGGGCGTAGGGAGTTCACCCCTCCACTTT.

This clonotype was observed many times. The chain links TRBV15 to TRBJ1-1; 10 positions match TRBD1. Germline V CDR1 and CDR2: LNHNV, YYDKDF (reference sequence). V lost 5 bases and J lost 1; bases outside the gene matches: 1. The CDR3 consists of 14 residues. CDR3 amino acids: CATSWDRGNTEAFF. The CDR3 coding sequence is TGTGCCACCAGCTGGGACAGGGGGAACACTGAAGCTTTCTTT.

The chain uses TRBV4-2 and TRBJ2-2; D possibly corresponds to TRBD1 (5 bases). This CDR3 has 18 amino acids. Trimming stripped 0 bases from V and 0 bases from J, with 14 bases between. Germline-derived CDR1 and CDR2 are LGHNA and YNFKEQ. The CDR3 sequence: CASSQEGFRASNTGELFF. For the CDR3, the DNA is TGTGCCAGCAGCCAAGAGGGTTTCAGGGCCTCGAACACCGGGGAGCTGTTTTTT.

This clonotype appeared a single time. CDR3 loop: CASSLKRSTEAFF. The CDR3 DNA follows: TGTGCCAGCAGCCTTAAACGGAGCACTGAAGCTTTCTTT. The chain has TRBV7-2 and TRBJ1-1; D is undetermined. This CDR3 region has 13 residues. V dropped 5 bases and J dropped 4 bases, with 11 bases sitting between them. Germline V CDR1 and CDR2: SGHTA, FQGNSA.

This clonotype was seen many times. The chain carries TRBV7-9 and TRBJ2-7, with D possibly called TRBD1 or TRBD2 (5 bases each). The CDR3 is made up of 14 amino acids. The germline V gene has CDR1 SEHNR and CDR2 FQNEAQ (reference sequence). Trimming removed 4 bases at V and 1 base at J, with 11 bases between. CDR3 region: CASSSGTLSYEQYF. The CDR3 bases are TGTGCCAGCAGCTCCGGGACCTTGTCCTACGAGCAGTACTTC.